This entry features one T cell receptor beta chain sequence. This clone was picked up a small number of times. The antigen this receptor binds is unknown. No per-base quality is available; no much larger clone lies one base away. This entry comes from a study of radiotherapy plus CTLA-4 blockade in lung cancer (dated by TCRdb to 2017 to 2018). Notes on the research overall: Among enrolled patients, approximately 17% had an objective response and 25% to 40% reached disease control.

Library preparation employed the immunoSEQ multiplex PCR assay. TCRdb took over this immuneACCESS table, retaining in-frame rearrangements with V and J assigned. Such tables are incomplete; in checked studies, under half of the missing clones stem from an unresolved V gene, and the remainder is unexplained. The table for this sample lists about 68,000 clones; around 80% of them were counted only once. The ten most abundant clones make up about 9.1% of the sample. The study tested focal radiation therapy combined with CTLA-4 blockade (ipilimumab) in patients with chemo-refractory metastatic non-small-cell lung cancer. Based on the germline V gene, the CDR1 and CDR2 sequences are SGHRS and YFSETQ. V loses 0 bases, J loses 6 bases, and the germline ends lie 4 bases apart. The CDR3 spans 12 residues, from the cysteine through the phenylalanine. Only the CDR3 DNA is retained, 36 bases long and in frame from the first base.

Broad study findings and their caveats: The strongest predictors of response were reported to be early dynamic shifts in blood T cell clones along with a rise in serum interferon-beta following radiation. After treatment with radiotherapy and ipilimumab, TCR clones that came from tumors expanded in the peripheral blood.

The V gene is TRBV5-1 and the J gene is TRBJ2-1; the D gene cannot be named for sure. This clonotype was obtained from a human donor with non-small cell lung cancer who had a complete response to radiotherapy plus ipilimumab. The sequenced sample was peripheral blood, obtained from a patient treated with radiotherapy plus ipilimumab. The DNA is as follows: TGCGCCAGCAGCTTGGGGGCCAATGAGCAGTTCTTC. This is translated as CASSLGANEQFF.